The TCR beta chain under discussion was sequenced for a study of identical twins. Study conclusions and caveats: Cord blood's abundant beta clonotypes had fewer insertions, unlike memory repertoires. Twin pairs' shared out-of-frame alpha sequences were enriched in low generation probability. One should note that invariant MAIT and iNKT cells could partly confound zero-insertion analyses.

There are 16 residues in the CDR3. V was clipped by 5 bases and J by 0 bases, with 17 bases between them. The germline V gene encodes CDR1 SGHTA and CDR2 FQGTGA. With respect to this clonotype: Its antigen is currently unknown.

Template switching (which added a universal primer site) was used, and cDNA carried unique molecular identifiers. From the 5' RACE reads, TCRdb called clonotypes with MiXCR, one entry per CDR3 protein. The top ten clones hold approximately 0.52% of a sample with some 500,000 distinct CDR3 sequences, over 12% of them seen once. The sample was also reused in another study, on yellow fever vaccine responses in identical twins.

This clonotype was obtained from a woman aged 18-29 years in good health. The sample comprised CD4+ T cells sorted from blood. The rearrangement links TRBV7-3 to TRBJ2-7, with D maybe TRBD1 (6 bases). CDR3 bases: TGTGCCAGCAGCCGTAGACGGGACACCCACTCCTACGAGCAGTACTTC. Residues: CASSRRRDTHSYEQYF.